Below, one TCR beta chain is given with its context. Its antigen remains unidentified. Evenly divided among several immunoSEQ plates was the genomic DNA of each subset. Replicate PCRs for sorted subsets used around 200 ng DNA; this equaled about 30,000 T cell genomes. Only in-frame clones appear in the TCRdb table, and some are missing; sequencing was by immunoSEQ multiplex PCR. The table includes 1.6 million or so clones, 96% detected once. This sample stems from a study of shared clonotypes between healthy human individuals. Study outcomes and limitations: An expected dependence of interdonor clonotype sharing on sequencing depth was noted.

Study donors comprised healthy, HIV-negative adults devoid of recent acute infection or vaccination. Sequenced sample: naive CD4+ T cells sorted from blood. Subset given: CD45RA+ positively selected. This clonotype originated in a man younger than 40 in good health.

CDR3 region: CASSYSWETQYF. The CDR3 DNA follows: TGTGCCAGCAGTTACTCGTGGGAGACCCAGTACTTC. The chain joins TRBV6-5 to TRBJ2-5; D call uncertain. The CDR3 has 12 amino acids. The germline V and J ends were trimmed by 0 bases and 5 bases, with 4 bases remaining between them. Germline CDR1 and CDR2: MNHEY and SVGAGI.